Below, 6 T cell receptor beta chains from the same sample are listed, as sequenced in a study of T cell repertoires in cytomegalovirus infection (dated by TCRdb to 2018 to 2020). What these receptors recognize is not known. Sample treatment or condition, as interpreted from the label and publication: in vitro stimulation with specific CMV peptide epitopes to enrich CMV-specific T cells. TCRdb names Illumina HiSeq 1500 as the instrument used. The public reads were quality trimmed at Q25 with fastp and then assembled into clones with MiXCR by TCRdb, keeping productive beta chains. Here each entry gathers all rows of one CDR3 protein and keeps the most common genes and DNA. A total of about 700,000 distinct CDR3 sequences appear in this sample, around 32% of them only once. The top ten clones comprise around a sixth of the sample. This specimen was cultured PBMCs, taken from culture after CMV antigen stimulation. These receptors came from a human donor in good health (CMV status not recorded). Some clones in this sample may be carry-over from other donors' samples.

This chain links TRBV11-2 with TRBJ2-1, with D possibly TRBD1 on 5 matching bases. Deletions cut 4 bases from V and 7 bases from J, with 11 bases between. CDR1 is SGHAT, CDR2 FQNNGV, per germline. The CDR3 runs 13 residues. Here the CDR3 DNA reads TGTGCCAGCAGCTACGAACCAGGGAATGAGCAGTTCTTC. Encoded protein: CASSYEPGNEQFF.

V and J are TRBV6-1 and TRBJ2-3; D is perhaps TRBD1 (5 bases). The CDR3 consists of 16 residues. The germline V and J ends were trimmed by 2 bases and 0 bases, with 12 bases remaining between them. Looked up from germline, CDR1 is MNHNS and CDR2 is SASEGT. The CDR3 is CASSEQGLRSTDTQYF. The DNA of the CDR3 is TGTGCCAGCAGTGAACAGGGCCTTCGTAGCACAGATACGCAGTATTTT.

This chain connects TRBV12-3 or TRBV12-4 to TRBJ1-2, with D perhaps matching TRBD1 (5 bases). The CDR3 has 13 residues. Trimming took off 6 bases at V and 8 bases at J, with 16 bases between the two ends. This chain's CDR3 is CASSQDTGGGYTF. The CDR3 coding sequence is TGTGCCAGCAGCCAGGACACCGGGGGAGGCTACACCTTC.

The CDR3 region is CASSSWTRREDTQYF. The CDR3 nucleotides are TGTGCCAGCAGTTCCTGGACTAGAAGGGAAGATACGCAGTATTTT. The chain couples TRBV12-3 or TRBV12-4 to TRBJ2-3; 7 bases agree with TRBD2. With 4 bases clipped from V and 5 bases from J, the junction kept 9 bases outside the gene matches. This CDR3 has 15 residues.

For the CDR3, the DNA is TGCAGTGCCCAGCGGGGGGCCGACGAGCAGTTCTTC. As protein: CSAQRGADEQFF. This rearrangement joins TRBV20-1 to TRBJ2-1; TRBD2 aligns across 9 bases. Germline CDR1 is DFQATT and CDR2 is SNEGSKA (reference sequence). V shed 6 bases, J shed 10 bases, and the junction held 7 bases outside the gene matches. CDR3 size: 12 residues.

The rearrangement uses TRBV4-1 and TRBJ2-1, with D possibly matching TRBD2 (6 bases). This CDR3 region has 17 residues. The germline V gene has CDR1 MGHRA and CDR2 YSYEKL. The V end was cut by 1 base, the J end by 6 bases, with 19 bases between. CDR3 coding DNA: TGCGCCAGCAGCCAAGCGTCAATACTAGCCGGGGGCAATGAGCAGTTCTTC. It encodes CASSQASILAGGNEQFF.